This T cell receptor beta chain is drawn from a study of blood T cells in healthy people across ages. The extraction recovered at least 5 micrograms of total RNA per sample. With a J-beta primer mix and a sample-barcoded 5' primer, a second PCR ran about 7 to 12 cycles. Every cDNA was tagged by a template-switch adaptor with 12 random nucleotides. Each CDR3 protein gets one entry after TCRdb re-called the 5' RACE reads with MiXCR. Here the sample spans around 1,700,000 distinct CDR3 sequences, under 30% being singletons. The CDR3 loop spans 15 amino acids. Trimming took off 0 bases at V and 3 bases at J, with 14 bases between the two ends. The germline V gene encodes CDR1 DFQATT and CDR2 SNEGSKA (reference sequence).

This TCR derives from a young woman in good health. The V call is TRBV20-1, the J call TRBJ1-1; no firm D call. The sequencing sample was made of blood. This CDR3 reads CSARDPGLEDTEAFF. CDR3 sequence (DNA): TGCAGTGCTAGAGACCCGGGCCTCGAGGACACTGAAGCTTTCTTT.